The 27 T cell receptor beta chains below all came from one sample that was sequenced in a study of T cells in Graves' hyperthyroidism and ophthalmopathy. RNA transcripts were the template for amplifying TCR beta CDR3 regions. HTBI primers were employed in a first-round RT-PCR of the TCR CDR3. TCRdb re-derived calls from the multiplex PCR reads in MiXCR, one entry per CDR3 protein. Of 450,000 to 500,000 distinct CDR3 sequences in the sample, about 22% were seen once. Specimen: blood. The receptors were sampled from a woman in her seventies with Graves' ophthalmopathy.

This chain joins TRBV6-1 and TRBJ1-1, with 9 bases identical to TRBD1. Germline assignment: CDR1 MNHNS and CDR2 SASEGT. The CDR3 contains 14 residues. V was pared by 6 bases and J by 5 bases, with 7 bases of the junction left unmatched. The CDR3 nucleotides read TGTGCCAGCAGCTCCGGACAGGGGACGACTGAAGCTTTCTTT. Translation: CASSSGQGTTEAFF.

This clonotype was picked up many times. The V gene is TRBV6-2 or TRBV6-3, the J gene TRBJ1-5; no definite D call. Between the trimmed V and J ends, which lost 2 bases and 3 bases, there was a span of 5 bases. In germline, CDR1 is MNHEY, CDR2 SVGEGT. The CDR3 runs 13 residues. CDR3 nucleotide sequence: TGTGCCAGCAGTTACAGCATCAATCAGCCCCAGCATTTT. Protein: CASSYSINQPQHF.

The chain couples TRBV7-8 to TRBJ1-3; D ambiguous. The CDR3 extends over 15 amino acids. Per the germline V gene, CDR1 is SGHVS and CDR2 is FQNEAQ. Trimming removed 5 bases at V and 4 bases at J, with 15 bases between. The CDR3 is CASSPEPGQGNTIYF. The CDR3, as DNA: TGTGCCAGCAGCCCCGAGCCGGGTCAGGGAAACACCATATATTTT.

There are a few counts of this clonotype. The chain links TRBV6-2 or TRBV6-3 to TRBJ2-1; tentative D call: TRBD2 (5 bases). V shed 0 bases and J shed 9 bases, with 12 bases lying between them. CDR1 is MNHEY and CDR2 is SVGEGT in the germline V gene. This CDR3 has 14 residues. The DNA for the CDR3 is TGTGCCAGCAGTTACTCGAGAGGGTGGGGTGAGCAGTTCTTC. Translated, it gives CASSYSRGWGEQFF.

This sequence joins TRBV7-2 and TRBJ2-2; possibly TRBD2 for D (6 bases). Germline loops: CDR1 SGHTA, CDR2 FQGNSA. Trimming stripped 4 bases from V and 7 bases from J, with 13 bases between. This CDR3 contains 14 residues. CDR3 bases: TGTGCCAGCAGCTCGGGACTGGCAAGCGGGGAGCTGTTTTTT. Its protein product is CASSSGLASGELFF.

The chain joins TRBV28 to TRBJ2-7; the match to TRBD2 covers 9 bases. The ends lost 10 bases at V and 2 bases at J; junction bases unmatched: 3. Germline loops: CDR1 MDHEN, CDR2 SYDVKM. CDR3 length equals 12 residues. CDR3 sequence: CATSGVTYEQYF. The CDR3 coding sequence is TGTGCCACTAGCGGGGTTACCTACGAGCAGTACTTC.

In this sample, this clonotype turned up a few times. The gene calls are TRBV20-1 and TRBJ2-1; tentatively, D is TRBD1 or TRBD2 (5 bases each). V was trimmed by 7 bases and J by 7 bases, leaving 20 bases between them. Germline V gene lookup returns CDR1 DFQATT and CDR2 SNEGSKA (reference sequence). The CDR3 totals 14 residues. CDR3 loop: CSVLRLRGRNEQFF. The CDR3 nucleotides are TGCAGTGTCTTGAGACTGAGGGGTCGGAATGAGCAGTTCTTC.

CDR3 sequence: CASSSQGGGSEAFF. The CDR3 DNA reads as TGTGCCAGCAGCTCCCAGGGGGGTGGGTCTGAAGCTTTCTTT. J is TRBJ1-1 and V is TRBV3-1; 7 bases agree with TRBD1. The CDR3 totals 14 residues. V trimming: 5 bases; J trimming: 6 bases; junction bases outside the gene matches: 9. The germline gives CDR1 LGHDT, CDR2 YNNKEL (reference sequence).

This clonotype was detected many times. This chain links TRBV2 with TRBJ2-7, with TRBD1 matching 10 bases. The CDR3 extends over 14 amino acids. Germline trimming cut 4 bases from V and 2 bases from J; bases unmatched to any gene: 2. Per the germline V gene, CDR1 is SNHLY and CDR2 is FYNNEI. Written as DNA, the CDR3 is TGTGCCAGCAGTGGACAGGGGGCGACCTACGAGCAGTACTTC. As protein: CASSGQGATYEQYF.

This clonotype was seen at least ten times. The chain has TRBV6-1 and TRBJ1-2; 9 bases match TRBD1. Germline V gives CDR1 MNHNS, CDR2 SASEGT. The CDR3 runs to 15 residues. Trimming at V came to 6 bases and at J to 1 base, leaving 6 bases not matched to a gene. The CDR3 here is CASSAGQGFNYGYTF. The CDR3 coding sequence is TGTGCCAGCAGCGCGGGACAGGGATTTAACTATGGCTACACCTTC.

This clonotype was picked up many times. This chain joins TRBV27 and TRBJ1-1; D is possibly TRBD1 (5 bases). There are 15 residues in the CDR3. The V and J ends lost 5 bases and 1 base respectively, with 14 bases between them. In germline, CDR1 is MNHEY, CDR2 SMNVEV (reference sequence). The CDR3 region is CASSPSGTENTEAFF. The CDR3 bases are TGTGCCAGCAGTCCCTCCGGGACTGAGAACACTGAAGCTTTCTTT.

The sample holds many counts of this clonotype. The gene calls are TRBV11-1 and TRBJ2-3, with no clear D. Trimming shortened V by 3 bases and J by 8 bases, and 15 bases separated the two germline ends. CDR1 is SGHAT and CDR2 is FQDESV in the germline V gene (reference sequence). CDR3 size: 14 residues. The CDR3 loop is CASSLAVRKGTQYF. For the CDR3, the DNA is TGTGCCAGCAGCTTGGCCGTCCGGAAGGGTACGCAGTATTTT.

Turning to this clonotype: This may arise from a read error, as a much more abundant clone is one base away. The CDR3 loop is CSASSQYGSQPRHF. The CDR3 DNA reads TGCAGTGCTAGTAGCCAGTACGGGTCACAGCCCCGGCATTTT. The chain carries TRBV20-1 and TRBJ1-5; D call uncertain. CDR1 DFQATT and CDR2 SNEGSKA come from the germline V gene (reference sequence). This CDR3 is built from 14 residues.

The rearrangement uses TRBV11-2 and TRBJ1-3; the D is unclear. From germline, CDR1 is SGHAT and CDR2 FQNNGV. Trimming shortened V by 2 bases and J by 0 bases, and 17 bases separated the two germline ends. CDR3 length equals 18 residues. CDR3: CASSLTDFLLSSGNTIYF. CDR3 in DNA: TGTGCCAGCAGCTTAACTGACTTCCTCCTCTCCTCTGGAAACACCATATATTTT.

This clonotype was seen repeatedly, ten times or more. The rearrangement uses TRBV7-2 and TRBJ2-5, with unresolved D. The V end was cut by 4 bases, the J end by 5 bases, with 14 bases between. The germline V gene encodes CDR1 SGHTA and CDR2 FQGNSA. CDR3 length equals 14 residues. The CDR3 loop is CASSYRATLETQYF. CDR3 nucleotides: TGTGCCAGCAGCTACCGGGCGACCTTGGAGACCCAGTACTTC.

About this clonotype: The conserved phenylalanine or tryptophan normally closing the CDR3 is absent here, so this likely arose from a read error. This rearrangement joins TRBV20-1 to TRBJ2-7; tentative D call: TRBD2 (5 bases). In germline, CDR1 is DFQATT, CDR2 SNEGSKA (reference sequence). The V gene lost 3 bases and the J gene lost 0 bases, with 12 bases spanning the gap. The CDR3 has 14 amino acids. CDR3 nucleotide sequence: TGCAGTGCTAGCGCGGACGCGGGCTCCTACGAGCAGTACTCC. Its protein is CSASADAGSYEQYS.

The rearrangement joins TRBV12-3 or TRBV12-4 to TRBJ1-1; D unresolved. Trimming shortened V by 3 bases and J by 0 bases, and 14 bases separated the two germline ends. This CDR3 comprises 16 residues. The CDR3 loop is CASSFSGRILNTEAFF. CDR3 DNA sequence: TGTGCCAGCAGTTTCAGCGGGAGGATCTTGAACACTGAAGCTTTCTTT.

This clonotype was observed at least ten times. The chain uses TRBV11-2 and TRBJ2-3; a possible D gene is TRBD2 (6 bases). The CDR3 spans 16 residues. V was trimmed by 6 bases and J by 4 bases, leaving 20 bases between them. Germline lookup yields CDR1 SGHAT and CDR2 FQNNGV. CDR3 DNA sequence: TGTGCCAGCAGACGTCGTAGCGGATCCCCCCCAGATACGCAGTATTTT. It is translated as CASRRRSGSPPDTQYF.

This clonotype was detected a few times. The chain uses TRBV5-1 and TRBJ2-1; D call uncertain. Germline V gene data show CDR1 as SGHRS and CDR2 as YFSETQ. The CDR3 runs to 12 residues. Trimming shortened V by 0 bases and J by 12 bases, and 10 bases separated the two germline ends. The CDR3 coding sequence is TGCGCCAGCAGCTTGGACCTAGATGGGCAGTTCTTC. Translation gives CASSLDLDGQFF.

This clonotype was seen a few times. This chain links TRBV11-3 with TRBJ2-7; D possibly corresponds to TRBD2 (5 bases). This CDR3 is 18 amino acids long. V was pared by 2 bases and J by 3 bases, with 23 bases between. Germline lookup yields CDR1 SGHNT and CDR2 YENEEA. The CDR3 sequence: CASSLLPDQKRGFYEQYF. The CDR3 bases are TGTGCCAGCAGCTTACTACCCGACCAAAAGAGAGGGTTCTACGAGCAGTACTTC.

This clonotype has just a few counts. The genes are TRBV2 and TRBJ1-1; TRBD1 is a possible D gene (5 bases). The CDR3 covers 12 residues. The germline V gene has CDR1 SNHLY and CDR2 FYNNEI. V shed 8 bases and J shed 3 bases, with 10 bases lying between them. CDR3 amino acids: CASDTGDTEAFF. CDR3 bases: TGTGCCAGCGACACGGGGGACACTGAAGCTTTCTTT.

The chain uses TRBV7-3 and TRBJ2-1; TRBD2 might be the D (6 bases). Germline values: CDR1 SGHTA, CDR2 FQGTGA. The CDR3 covers 16 residues. Between the trimmed V and J ends, which lost 5 bases and 6 bases, there was a span of 20 bases. Written as DNA, the CDR3 is TGTGCCAGCAGCCCCGGGAGAACAAACCGGCGCAATGAGCAGTTCTTC. This gives the protein CASSPGRTNRRNEQFF. Variable domain in full (rest from reference TRBV7-3 and TRBJ2-1): GAGVSQTPSNKVTEKGKYVELRCDPISGHTALYWYRQSLGQGPEFLIYFQGTGAADDSGLPNDRFFAVRPEGSVSTLKIQRTERGDSAVYLCASSPGRTNRRNEQFFGPGTRLTVL.

This clonotype was recorded at least ten times. This chain uses TRBV15 with TRBJ2-7, with D maybe TRBD2 (6 bases). Between the trimmed V and J ends, which lost 5 bases and 3 bases, there was a span of 17 bases. CDR1 and CDR2 (germline): LNHNV, YYDKDF (reference sequence). This CDR3 comprises 15 residues. The CDR3 spells CATSGTGTVGYEQYF. Written as DNA, the CDR3 is TGTGCCACCAGCGGAACCGGGACTGTAGGCTACGAGCAGTACTTC.

This clonotype was picked up a small number of times. The chain employs TRBV12-3 or TRBV12-4 and TRBJ1-2; TRBD1 might be the D (5 bases). The CDR3 is 15 amino acids. V lost 1 base and J 7 bases, leaving 16 bases between the germline ends. CDR3 in amino acids: CASSLGARTSGGYTF. CDR3 sequence (DNA): TGTGCCAGCAGTTTAGGGGCACGGACAAGTGGTGGCTACACCTTC.

There are many counts of this clonotype. The chain couples TRBV3-1 to TRBJ1-2; D not resolved. The CDR3 has 13 amino acids. The germline V gene encodes CDR1 LGHDT and CDR2 YNNKEL (reference sequence). Trimming shortened V by 1 base and J by 7 bases, and 10 bases separated the two germline ends. CDR3 coding DNA: TGTGCCAGCAGCCAAGCTACAATGGCTGGCTACACCTTC. Amino acid sequence: CASSQATMAGYTF.

This chain links TRBV3-1 with TRBJ2-2; D is possibly TRBD2 (6 bases). The CDR3 is 14 amino acids. Germline lookup yields CDR1 LGHDT and CDR2 YNNKEL (reference sequence). Trimming cost V 2 bases and J 4 bases, with 8 bases left between them. Written as DNA, the CDR3 is TGTGCCAGCAGCCAACCCGGGGGCACCGGGGAGCTGTTTTTT. It yields the protein CASSQPGGTGELFF.

In this sample, this clonotype turned up a few times. The chain employs TRBV20-1 and TRBJ1-1, with D maybe TRBD1 (6 bases). This CDR3 spans 12 amino acids. From germline, CDR1 is DFQATT and CDR2 SNEGSKA (reference sequence). Deletions cut 4 bases from V and 4 bases from J, with 10 bases between. This CDR3 is CSAKEGGTEAFF. DNA of the CDR3: TGCAGTGCTAAGGAAGGGGGCACTGAAGCTTTCTTT.